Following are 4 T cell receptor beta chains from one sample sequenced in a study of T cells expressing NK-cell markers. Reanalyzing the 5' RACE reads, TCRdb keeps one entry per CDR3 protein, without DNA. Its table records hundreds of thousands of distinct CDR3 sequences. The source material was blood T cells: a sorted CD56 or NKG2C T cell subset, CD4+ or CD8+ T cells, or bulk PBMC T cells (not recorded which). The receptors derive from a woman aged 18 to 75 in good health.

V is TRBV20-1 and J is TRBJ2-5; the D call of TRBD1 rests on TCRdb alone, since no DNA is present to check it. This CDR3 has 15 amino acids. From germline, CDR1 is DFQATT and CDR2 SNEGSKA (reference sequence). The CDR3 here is CSARDRIRGSETQYF.

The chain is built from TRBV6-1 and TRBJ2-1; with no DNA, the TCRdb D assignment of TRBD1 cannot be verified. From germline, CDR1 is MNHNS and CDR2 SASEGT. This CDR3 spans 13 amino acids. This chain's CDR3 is CASRRTANNEQFF.

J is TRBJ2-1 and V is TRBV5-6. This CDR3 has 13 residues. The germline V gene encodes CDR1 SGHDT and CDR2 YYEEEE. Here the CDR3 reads CASSWDSPNEQFF.

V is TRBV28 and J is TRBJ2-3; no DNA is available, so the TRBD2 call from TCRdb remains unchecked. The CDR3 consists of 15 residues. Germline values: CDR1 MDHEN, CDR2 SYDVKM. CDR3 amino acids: CASSTGGRRSDTQYF.